This paragraph covers one T cell receptor (beta chain) sequence. Looked up from germline, CDR1 is SQVTM and CDR2 is ANQGSEA. The CDR3 is 16 amino acids. Germline trimming cut 7 bases from V and 3 bases from J; bases unmatched to any gene: 16. This sample is part of a study of blood T cell repertoires in COVID-19. Data came from immunoSEQ multiplex PCR; TCRdb stores just in-frame clones and leaves some out. Among some 230,000 clones listed, 80% to 85% were seen once. Sample: peripheral blood. This chain connects TRBV29-1 to TRBJ2-3, with 7 nucleotides matching TRBD1. The sequence was collected from a woman aged 25 to 39 who had recovered from COVID-19. Here the CDR3 reads CSAVLGTGDFTDTQYF. The CDR3 nucleotides are TGCAGCGCCGTCCTTGGAACAGGGGATTTTACAGATACGCAGTATTTT.